This is a list of T cell receptor beta chains from one sample in a study of blood T cell repertoires in COVID-19. Measured with immunoSEQ multiplex PCR; TCRdb has only the in-frame clones, and not every one. The table shows 150,000 to 200,000 clones, with 88% occurring only once. The sample taken for sequencing was PBMCs or T cells enriched from blood (not recorded which). The source is a woman aged 18 to 35 who had recovered from COVID-19. CDR3s include the opening cysteine and the closing phenylalanine or tryptophan. D genes are given only for firm matches. Expanded clones get a size class; other rows say once, few or many, or leave the size out.

size,D,J,V,CDR3,DNA
.,.,TRBJ2-7,TRBV28,CASLNRAPYEQYF,TGTGCCAGCCTAAACAGGGCCCCCTACGAGCAGTACTTC
.,.,TRBJ2-2,TRBV6-1,CASSGSAGEVTGELFF,TGTGCCAGCAGTGGGTCGGCAGGGGAAGTTACCGGGGAGCTGTTTTTT
.,.,TRBJ2-7,TRBV7-6,CASSLAEGHYEQYF,TGTGCCAGCAGCTTAGCGGAGGGCCACTACGAGCAGTACTTC
.,.,TRBJ1-5,TRBV24-1,CATSDFSGQPQPQHF,TGTGCCACCAGTGATTTCTCCGGTCAACCGCAGCCCCAGCATTTT
.,TRBD1,TRBJ2-7,TRBV11-2,CATRQGQGTYEQYF,TGTGCCACCCGGCAGGGACAGGGGACCTACGAGCAGTACTTC
few,.,TRBJ2-2,TRBV2,CASSVTGELFF,TGTGCCAGCAGCGTTACCGGGGAGCTGTTTTTT
few,.,TRBJ2-7,TRBV4-2,CASSPRAEDKTYEQYF,TGTGCCAGCAGCCCAAGAGCTGAGGACAAAACCTACGAGCAGTACTTC
.,TRBD1,TRBJ1-6,TRBV19,CASSIQGADNSPLHF,TGTGCCAGTAGTATTCAGGGGGCGGATAATTCACCCCTCCACTTT
.,TRBD1,TRBJ2-7,TRBV2,CASSTGQGGYEQYF,TGTGCCAGCAGCACGGGACAGGGTGGCTACGAGCAGTACTTC
.,.,TRBJ2-7,TRBV27,CASSFPGAYEQYF,TGTGCCAGCAGTTTTCCGGGGGCCTACGAGCAGTACTTC
.,.,TRBJ2-5,TRBV6-2/TRBV6-3,CASSYWQGQETQYF,TGTGCCAGCAGTTACTGGCAGGGACAAGAGACCCAGTACTTC
once,TRBD1,TRBJ1-1,TRBV9,CASSGPGGTEAFF,TGTGCCAGCAGCGGCCCAGGGGGGACTGAAGCTTTCTTT
.,.,TRBJ2-1,TRBV28,CASSLGQGTLARFF,TGTGCCAGCAGTTTAGGGCAGGGGACCCTTGCGCGGTTCTTC
.,TRBD1,TRBJ2-5,TRBV7-9,CASSLARQGQETQYF,TGTGCCAGCAGCTTAGCTCGACAGGGGCAAGAGACCCAGTACTTC
.,TRBD2,TRBJ2-5,TRBV5-4,CASSLTSGGTETQYF,TGTGCCAGCAGCTTGACTAGCGGGGGGACAGAGACCCAGTACTTC
.,.,TRBJ2-5,TRBV7-8,CASSLADASRGTQYF,TGTGCCAGCAGCTTAGCCGACGCCTCCCGGGGGACCCAGTACTTC
few,.,TRBJ2-7,TRBV30,CAWNRATYYEQYF,TGTGCCTGGAACAGGGCGACCTACTACGAGCAGTACTTC
.,.,TRBJ2-4,TRBV4-3,CASSQSPGSGKNIQYF,TGCGCCAGCAGCCAATCCCCAGGGTCGGGCAAAAACATTCAGTACTTC
once,.,TRBJ2-3,TRBV3-1/TRBV3-2,CASSQDLTGEDTQYF,TGTGCCAGCAGCCAAGATCTGACGGGTGAAGATACGCAGTATTTT
.,TRBD1,TRBJ2-7,TRBV5-4,CASSRTGPYEQYF,TGTGCCAGCAGCAGGACAGGGCCCTACGAGCAGTACTTC
.,TRBD1,TRBJ1-1,TRBV27,CASSPRTGLNTEAFF,TGTGCCAGCAGTCCGCGGACAGGTCTGAACACTGAAGCTTTCTTT
.,TRBD2,TRBJ2-2,TRBV27,CASSLKAGGVGELFF,TGTGCCAGCAGTTTGAAAGCGGGAGGGGTCGGGGAGCTGTTTTTT
.,TRBD1,TRBJ2-2,TRBV6-4,CASSEGQGSTGELFF,TGTGCCAGCAGTGAGGGACAGGGGTCCACCGGGGAGCTGTTTTTT
.,TRBD2,TRBJ2-5,TRBV6-2/TRBV6-3,CASSPGTSIETQYF,TGTGCCAGCAGTCCCGGGACTAGCATAGAGACCCAGTACTTC
.,TRBD1,TRBJ1-2,TRBV28,CASSPLRDSTNYGYTF,TGTGCCAGCAGTCCACTGAGGGACAGCACTAACTATGGCTACACCTTC
once,.,TRBJ1-1,TRBV7-2,CASSQTLNTEAFF,TGTGCCAGCAGCCAAACACTGAACACTGAAGCTTTCTTT
.,TRBD1,TRBJ2-5,TRBV5-4,CASRPDREQETQYF,TGTGCCAGCAGACCCGACAGGGAGCAAGAGACCCAGTACTTC
.,.,TRBJ2-7,TRBV30,CAWSATTLGQYF,TGTGCCTGGAGCGCAACTACCTTGGGGCAGTACTTC
.,.,TRBJ1-2,TRBV5-1,CASSFSRADGYTF,TGCGCCAGCAGCTTCTCCAGGGCCGATGGCTACACCTTC
few,TRBD1,TRBJ1-2,TRBV5-1,CASSSIRDREYTF,TGCGCCAGCAGCTCCATTAGGGACAGGGAATACACCTTC
.,TRBD2,TRBJ2-2,TRBV12-5,CASGFLAGPNTGELFF,TGTGCTAGTGGTTTTCTAGCGGGGCCGAACACCGGGGAGCTGTTTTTT
.,.,TRBJ1-1,TRBV29-1,CSVAYRDGTEAFF,TGCAGCGTTGCCTACAGGGATGGAACTGAAGCTTTCTTT
.,TRBD1,TRBJ1-1,TRBV9,CASSVGTGTEAFF,TGTGCCAGCAGCGTGGGGACAGGAACTGAAGCTTTCTTT
once,TRBD2,TRBJ2-1,TRBV15,CATSRDSLAGAIISKNEQFF,TGTGCCACCAGCAGAGATTCCCTAGCGGGAGCGATTATAAGTAAGAATGAGCAGTTCTTC
once,.,TRBJ1-2,TRBV25-1,CASTAGHGYTF,TGTGCCAGCACGGCAGGGCACGGCTACACCTTC
.,TRBD2,TRBJ2-1,TRBV5-4,CASSLDLGGGGYNEQFF,TGTGCCAGCAGCTTGGATCTCGGGGGGGGCGGCTACAATGAGCAGTTCTTC
.,.,TRBJ2-7,TRBV15,CATSRVRRDSHEQYF,TGTGCCACCAGCAGAGTGAGACGGGATTCCCACGAGCAGTACTTC
.,TRBD1,TRBJ2-7,TRBV6-2/TRBV6-3,CASSYDRGGYEQYF,TGTGCCAGCAGTTACGACAGGGGAGGCTACGAGCAGTACTTC
.,TRBD2,TRBJ2-1,TRBV19,CASAPGLAPNEQFF,TGTGCCAGTGCACCGGGACTAGCTCCCAATGAGCAGTTCTTC
.,TRBD1,TRBJ1-4,TRBV29-1,CSVAGQGAGEKLFF,TGCAGCGTTGCCGGACAGGGGGCAGGAGAAAAACTGTTTTTT
.,TRBD2,TRBJ2-2,TRBV27,CASSLRRGDTGELFF,TGTGCCAGCAGTTTACGGCGGGGGGACACCGGGGAGCTGTTTTTT
.,.,TRBJ1-3,TRBV3-1/TRBV3-2,CASSQRQGLGNTIYF,TGTGCCAGCAGCCAACGCCAGGGACTTGGAAACACCATATATTTT
.,TRBD2,TRBJ2-5,TRBV2,CASSEGTSARTQYF,TGTGCCAGCAGTGAAGGGACTAGCGCTCGGACCCAGTACTTC
.,.,TRBJ2-7,TRBV7-2,CASSFKSSEQYF,TGTGCCAGCAGCTTTAAATCGTCCGAGCAGTACTTC
.,TRBD2,TRBJ2-2,TRBV7-9,CASSLGLAGGTGELFF,TGTGCCAGCAGCCTGGGACTAGCGGGAGGCACCGGGGAGCTGTTTTTT
.,TRBD2,TRBJ2-7,TRBV7-8,CASSTGLAEHYEQYF,TGTGCCAGCAGCACCGGACTAGCGGAGCACTACGAGCAGTACTTC
.,.,TRBJ1-5,TRBV19,CASRPFANQPQHF,TGTGCCAGTAGACCATTTGCGAATCAGCCCCAGCATTTT
.,.,TRBJ1-1,TRBV4-1,CASSQAGMNTEAFF,TGCGCCAGCAGCCAAGCGGGAATGAACACTGAAGCTTTCTTT
.,TRBD1,TRBJ1-2,TRBV6-5,CASNVDRPPNYGYTF,TGTGCCAGCAATGTGGACAGGCCGCCTAACTATGGCTACACCTTC
.,.,TRBJ1-6,TRBV19,CASSIAGPLSPLHF,TGTGCCAGTAGTATCGCAGGGCCACTCTCCCCCCTCCACTTT
.,TRBD1,TRBJ1-3,TRBV7-2,CASSFSQGAQNTIYF,TGTGCCAGCAGCTTCTCACAGGGGGCTCAAAACACCATATATTTT
.,TRBD1,TRBJ1-5,TRBV28,CASSEQGVVQPQHF,TGTGCCAGCAGTGAACAGGGGGTTGTCCAGCCCCAGCATTTT
.,TRBD1,TRBJ1-5,TRBV19,CASNFVGTDQPQHF,TGTGCCAGTAACTTTGTAGGGACAGATCAGCCCCAGCATTTT
.,.,TRBJ2-3,TRBV4-1,CASSQTGALDTQYF,TGCGCCAGCAGCCAAACCGGAGCGTTGGATACGCAGTATTTT